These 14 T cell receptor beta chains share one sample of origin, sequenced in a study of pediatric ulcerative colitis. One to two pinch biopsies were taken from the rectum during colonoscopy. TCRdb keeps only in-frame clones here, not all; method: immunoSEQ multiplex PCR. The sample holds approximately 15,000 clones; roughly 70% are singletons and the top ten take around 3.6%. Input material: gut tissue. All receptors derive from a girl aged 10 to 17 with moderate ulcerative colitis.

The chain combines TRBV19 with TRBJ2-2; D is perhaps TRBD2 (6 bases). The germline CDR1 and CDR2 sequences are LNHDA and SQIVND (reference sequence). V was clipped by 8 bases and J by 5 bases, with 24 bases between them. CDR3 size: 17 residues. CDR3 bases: TGTGCCAGTTTAGGGGACTTTGGCGTTTCTGCGACCGGGGAGCTGTTTTTT. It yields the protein CASLGDFGVSATGELFF.

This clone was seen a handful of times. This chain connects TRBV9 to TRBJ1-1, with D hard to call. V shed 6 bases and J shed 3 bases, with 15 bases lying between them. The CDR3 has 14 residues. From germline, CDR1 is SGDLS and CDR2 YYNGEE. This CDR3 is CASTRSFLDTEAFF. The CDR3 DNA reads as TGTGCCAGCACCCGTTCTTTTCTGGACACTGAAGCTTTCTTT.

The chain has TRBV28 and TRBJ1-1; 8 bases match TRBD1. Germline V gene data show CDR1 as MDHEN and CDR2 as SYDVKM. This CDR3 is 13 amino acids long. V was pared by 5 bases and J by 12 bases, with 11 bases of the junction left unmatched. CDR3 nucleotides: TGTGCCAGCAGTGGGGGACAGGTCCGGCGGACTTTCTTT. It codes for CASSGGQVRRTFF.

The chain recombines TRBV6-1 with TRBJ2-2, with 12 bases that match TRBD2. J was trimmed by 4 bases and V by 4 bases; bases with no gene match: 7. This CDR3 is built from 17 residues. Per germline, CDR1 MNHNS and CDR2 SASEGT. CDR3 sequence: CASSVRTSGVITGELFF. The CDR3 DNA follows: TGTGCCAGCAGTGTTCGGACTAGCGGGGTAATCACCGGGGAGCTGTTTTTT.

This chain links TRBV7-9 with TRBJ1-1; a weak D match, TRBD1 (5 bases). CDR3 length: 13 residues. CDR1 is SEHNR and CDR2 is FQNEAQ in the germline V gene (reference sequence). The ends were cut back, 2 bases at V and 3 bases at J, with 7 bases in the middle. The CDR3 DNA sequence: TGTGCCAGCAGCTTAATGACAGACACTGAAGCTTTCTTT. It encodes CASSLMTDTEAFF. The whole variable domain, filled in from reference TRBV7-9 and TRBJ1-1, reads DTGVSQNPRHKITKRGQNVTFRCDPISEHNRLYWYRQTLGQGPEFLTYFQNEAQLEKSRLLSDRFSAERPKGSFSTLEIQRTEQGDSAMYLCASSLMTDTEAFFGQGTRLTVV.

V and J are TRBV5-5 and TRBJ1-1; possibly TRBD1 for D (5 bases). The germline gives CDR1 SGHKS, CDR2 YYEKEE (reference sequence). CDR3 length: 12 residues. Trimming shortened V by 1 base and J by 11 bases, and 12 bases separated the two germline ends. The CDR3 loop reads CASSLTVEGAFF. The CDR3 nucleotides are TGTGCCAGCAGCTTGACAGTGGAGGGGGCTTTCTTT.

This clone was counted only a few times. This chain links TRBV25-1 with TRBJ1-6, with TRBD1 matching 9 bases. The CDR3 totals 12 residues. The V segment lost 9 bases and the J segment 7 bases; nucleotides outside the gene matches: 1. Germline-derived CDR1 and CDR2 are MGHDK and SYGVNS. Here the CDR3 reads CASGQGNSPLHF. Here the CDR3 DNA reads TGTGCCAGTGGACAGGGGAATTCACCCCTCCACTTT.

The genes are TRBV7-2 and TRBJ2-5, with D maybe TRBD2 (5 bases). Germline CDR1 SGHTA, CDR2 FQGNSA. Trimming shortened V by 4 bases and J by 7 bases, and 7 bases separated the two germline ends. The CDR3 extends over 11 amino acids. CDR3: CASSSRGTQYF. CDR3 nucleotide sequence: TGTGCCAGCAGCTCTCGGGGGACCCAGTACTTC.

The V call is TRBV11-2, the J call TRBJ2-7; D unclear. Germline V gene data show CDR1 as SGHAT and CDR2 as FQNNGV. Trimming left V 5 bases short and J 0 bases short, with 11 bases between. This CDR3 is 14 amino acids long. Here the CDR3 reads CASSPDRTSYEQYF. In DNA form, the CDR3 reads TGTGCCAGCAGCCCGGACCGTACCTCCTACGAGCAGTACTTC.

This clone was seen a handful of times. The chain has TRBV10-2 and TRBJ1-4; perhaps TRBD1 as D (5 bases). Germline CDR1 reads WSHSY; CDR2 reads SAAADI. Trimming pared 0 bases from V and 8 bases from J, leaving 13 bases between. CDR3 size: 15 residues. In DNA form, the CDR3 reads TGCGCCAGCAGTGAGTCAGGAGTGCAGGGAGAAAAACTGTTTTTT. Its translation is CASSESGVQGEKLFF.

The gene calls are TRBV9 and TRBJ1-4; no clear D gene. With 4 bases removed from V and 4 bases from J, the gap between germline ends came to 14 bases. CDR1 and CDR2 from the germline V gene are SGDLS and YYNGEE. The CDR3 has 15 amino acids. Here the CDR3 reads CASSLPGPDNEKLFF. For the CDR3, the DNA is TGTGCCAGCAGCCTCCCGGGTCCGGATAATGAAAAACTGTTTTTT.

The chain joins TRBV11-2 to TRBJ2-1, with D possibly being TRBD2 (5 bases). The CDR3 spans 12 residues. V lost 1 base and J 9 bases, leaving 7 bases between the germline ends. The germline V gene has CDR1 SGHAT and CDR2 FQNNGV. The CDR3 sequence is CASSLGRSEQFF. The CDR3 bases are TGTGCCAGCAGCTTAGGGAGGTCTGAGCAGTTCTTC.

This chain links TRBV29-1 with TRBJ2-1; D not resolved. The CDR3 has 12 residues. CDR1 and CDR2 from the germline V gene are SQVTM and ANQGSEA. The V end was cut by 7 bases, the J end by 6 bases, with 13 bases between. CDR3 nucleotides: TGCAGCGGTGCCGTGACTCGCAATGAGCAGTTCTTC. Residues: CSGAVTRNEQFF.

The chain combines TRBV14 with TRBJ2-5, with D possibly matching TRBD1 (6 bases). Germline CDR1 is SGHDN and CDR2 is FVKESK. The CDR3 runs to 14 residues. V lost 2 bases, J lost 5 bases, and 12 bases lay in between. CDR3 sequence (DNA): TGTGCCAGCAGCCAACGAAGCAGGGGTGAGACCCAGTACTTC. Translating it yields CASSQRSRGETQYF. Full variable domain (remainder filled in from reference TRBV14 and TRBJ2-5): EAGVTQFPSHSVIEKGQTVTLRCDPISGHDNLYWYRRVMGKEIKFLLHFVKESKQDESGMPNNRFLAERTGGTYSTLKVQPAELEDSGVYFCASSQRSRGETQYFGPGTRLLVL.